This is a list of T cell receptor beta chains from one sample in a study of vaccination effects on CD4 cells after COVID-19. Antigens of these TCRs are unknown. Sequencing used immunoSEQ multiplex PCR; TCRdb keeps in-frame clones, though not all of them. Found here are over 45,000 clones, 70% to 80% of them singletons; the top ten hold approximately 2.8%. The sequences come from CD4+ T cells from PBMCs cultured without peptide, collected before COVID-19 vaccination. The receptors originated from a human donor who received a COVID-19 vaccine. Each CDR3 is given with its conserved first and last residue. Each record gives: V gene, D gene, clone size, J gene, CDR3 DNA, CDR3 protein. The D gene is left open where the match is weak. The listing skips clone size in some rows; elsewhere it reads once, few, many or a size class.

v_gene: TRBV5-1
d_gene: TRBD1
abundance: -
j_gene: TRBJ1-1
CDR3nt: TGCGCCAGCAGTTGGGACAGGCTAAACACTGAAGCTTTCTTT
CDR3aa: CASSWDRLNTEAFF

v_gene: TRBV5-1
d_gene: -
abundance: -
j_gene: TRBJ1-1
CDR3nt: TGCGCCAGCAGCTCCCAGACGGGGAACACTGAAGCTTTCTTT
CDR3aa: CASSSQTGNTEAFF

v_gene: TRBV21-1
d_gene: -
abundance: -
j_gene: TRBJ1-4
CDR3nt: TGTGCCAGCAGCAAAGCTATGGGACAGGCTAATGAAAAACTGTTTTTT
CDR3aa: CASSKAMGQANEKLFF

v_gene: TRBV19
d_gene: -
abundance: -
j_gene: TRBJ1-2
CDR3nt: TGTGCCAGTAGTACAATAGGGACGGGCCCTTCAAACTATGGCTACACCTTC
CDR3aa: CASSTIGTGPSNYGYTF

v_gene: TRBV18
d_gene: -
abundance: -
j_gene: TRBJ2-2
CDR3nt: TGTGCCAGCTCACCAGGGCAGAACACCGGGGAGCTGTTTTTT
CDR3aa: CASSPGQNTGELFF

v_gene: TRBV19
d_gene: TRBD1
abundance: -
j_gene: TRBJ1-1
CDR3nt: TGTGCCAGTAGTCCCCGGGACAGGGGATTGAACACTGAAGCTTTCTTT
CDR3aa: CASSPRDRGLNTEAFF

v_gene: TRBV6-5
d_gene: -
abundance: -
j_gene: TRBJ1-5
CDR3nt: TGTGCCAGCAGCTATAATAGCAATCAGCCCCAGCATTTT
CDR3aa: CASSYNSNQPQHF

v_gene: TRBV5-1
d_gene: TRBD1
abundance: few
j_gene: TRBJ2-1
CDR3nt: TGCGCCAGCAGCTTGGTGGGACAGGGGTACAATGAGCAGTTCTTC
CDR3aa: CASSLVGQGYNEQFF

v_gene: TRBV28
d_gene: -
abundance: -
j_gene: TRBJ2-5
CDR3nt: TGTGCCAGCAGAGTTCAAGGAACGGAGACCCAGTACTTC
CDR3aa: CASRVQGTETQYF

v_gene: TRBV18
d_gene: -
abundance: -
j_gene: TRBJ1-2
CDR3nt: TGTGCCAGCTCACCGCGTTGGGCAGATGGCTACACCTTC
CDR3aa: CASSPRWADGYTF

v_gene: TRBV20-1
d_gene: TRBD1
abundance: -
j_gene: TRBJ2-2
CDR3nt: TGCAGTGCTAGTAACAACAGGGGGGCCTCCGGGGAGCTGTTTTTT
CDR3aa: CSASNNRGASGELFF

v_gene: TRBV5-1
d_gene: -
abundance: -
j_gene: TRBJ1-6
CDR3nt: TGCGCCAGCAGCTTGCAAGGTGGGGTAAATTCACCCCTCCACTTT
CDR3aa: CASSLQGGVNSPLHF

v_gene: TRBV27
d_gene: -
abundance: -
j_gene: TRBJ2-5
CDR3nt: TGTGCCAGCAGCCGAGGGGTAGCGGAGACCCAGTACTTC
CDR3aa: CASSRGVAETQYF

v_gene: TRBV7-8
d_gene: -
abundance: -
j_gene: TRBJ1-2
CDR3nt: TGTGCCAGCAGCTTAGGACGGAACTCTTTCTACGGCTACACCTTC
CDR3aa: CASSLGRNSFYGYTF

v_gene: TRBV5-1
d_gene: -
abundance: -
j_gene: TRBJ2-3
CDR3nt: TGCGCCAGCAGCATTGGACAAGAGGGAGATACGCAGTATTTT
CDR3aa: CASSIGQEGDTQYF

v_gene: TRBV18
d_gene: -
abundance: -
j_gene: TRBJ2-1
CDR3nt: TGTGCCAGCTCACAGTCAGGGTACAATGAGCAGTTCTTC
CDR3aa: CASSQSGYNEQFF

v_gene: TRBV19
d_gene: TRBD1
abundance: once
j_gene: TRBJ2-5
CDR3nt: TGTGCCAGTACAGGACAGGGGAGAGAGACCCAGTACTTC
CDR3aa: CASTGQGRETQYF

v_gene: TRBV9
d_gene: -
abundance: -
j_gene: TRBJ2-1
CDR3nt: TGTGCCAGCAGCGTAGGGATGGGGACCCTCGGTAATGAGCAGTTCTTC
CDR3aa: CASSVGMGTLGNEQFF

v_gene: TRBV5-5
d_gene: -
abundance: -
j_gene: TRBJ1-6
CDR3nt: TGTGCCAGCAGCCCTGATCCAGCTATCCCCTCGGCACCCCTCCACTTT
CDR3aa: CASSPDPAIPSAPLHF

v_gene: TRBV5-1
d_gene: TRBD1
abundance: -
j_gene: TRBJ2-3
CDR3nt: TGCGCCAGCAGCACGCGACAGGGGGCGCCGGATACGCAGTATTTT
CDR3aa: CASSTRQGAPDTQYF

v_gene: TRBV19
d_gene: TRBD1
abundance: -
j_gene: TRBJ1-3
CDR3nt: TGTGCCAGCACACAGGGGGCCTCTGGAAACACCATATATTTT
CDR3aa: CASTQGASGNTIYF

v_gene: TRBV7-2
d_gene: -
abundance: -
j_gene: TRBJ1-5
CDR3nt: TGTGCCAGCAGCCCCGACGGGGGCGGTCAGCCCCAGCATTTT
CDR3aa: CASSPDGGGQPQHF

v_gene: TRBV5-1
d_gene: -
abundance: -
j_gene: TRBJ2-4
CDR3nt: TGCGCCAGCAGCTTGCAGGGCGTCCTTGCTTCGGGCAAAAACATTCAGTACTTC
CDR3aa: CASSLQGVLASGKNIQYF

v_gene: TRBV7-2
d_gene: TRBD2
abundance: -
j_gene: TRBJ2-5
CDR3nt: TGTGCCAGCAGCTTGGGGACTAGCATAGAGACCCAGTACTTC
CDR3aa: CASSLGTSIETQYF

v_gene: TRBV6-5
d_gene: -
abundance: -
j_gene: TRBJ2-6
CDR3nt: TGTGCCAGCTCCTCTCCTGGGGCCAACGTCCTGACTTTC
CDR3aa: CASSSPGANVLTF

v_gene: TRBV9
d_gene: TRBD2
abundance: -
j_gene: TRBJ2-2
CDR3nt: TGTGCCAGCAGCACCCGGGGGAGGGATGCCGGGGAGCTGTTTTTT
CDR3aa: CASSTRGRDAGELFF

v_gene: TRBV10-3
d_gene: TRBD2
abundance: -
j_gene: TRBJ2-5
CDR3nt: TGTGCCATCAGTGAGTCGAAACAGCGGGGGGATCAAGAGACCCAGTACTTC
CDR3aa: CAISESKQRGDQETQYF

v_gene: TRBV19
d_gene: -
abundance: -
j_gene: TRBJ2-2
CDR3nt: TGTGCCAGTAGTCCCCTTTATGGTAGGATAGCGAACACCGGGGAGCTGTTTTTT
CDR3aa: CASSPLYGRIANTGELFF

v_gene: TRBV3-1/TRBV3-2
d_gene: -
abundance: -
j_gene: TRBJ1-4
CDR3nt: TGTGCCAGCAGCCTAGGCCGGGAAAAACTGTTTTTT
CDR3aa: CASSLGREKLFF

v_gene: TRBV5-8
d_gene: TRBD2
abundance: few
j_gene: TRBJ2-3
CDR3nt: TGTGCCAGCAGCTTGGGACTAGCGGGGACCGTGGGCACAGATACGCAGTATTTT
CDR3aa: CASSLGLAGTVGTDTQYF

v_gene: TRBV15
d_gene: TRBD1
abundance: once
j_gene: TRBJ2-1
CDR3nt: TGTGCCACCAGACACGCGACAGGGAGCTCCTACAATGAGCAGTTCTTC
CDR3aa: CATRHATGSSYNEQFF

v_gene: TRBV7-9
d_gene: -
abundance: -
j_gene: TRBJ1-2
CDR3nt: TGTGCCAGCAGCTTAGCTTCGGGGACTTTTGATGGCTACACCTTC
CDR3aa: CASSLASGTFDGYTF

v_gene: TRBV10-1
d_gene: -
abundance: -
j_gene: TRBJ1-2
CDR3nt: TGCGCCAGCACTTGTCGGGACGGGAAAGGGGAGGGCTATGGCTACACCTTC
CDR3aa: CASTCRDGKGEGYGYTF

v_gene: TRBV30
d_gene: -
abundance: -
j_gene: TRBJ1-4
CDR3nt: TGTGCCTGGCGCGGGAGGGGCAGAACTAATGAAAAACTGTTTTTT
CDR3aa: CAWRGRGRTNEKLFF

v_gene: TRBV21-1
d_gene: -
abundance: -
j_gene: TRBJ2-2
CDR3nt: TGTGCCAGCAGCAAATGTCCCCCCCTCGACGGGGACAGCGGGGAGCTGTTTTTT
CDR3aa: CASSKCPPLDGDSGELFF

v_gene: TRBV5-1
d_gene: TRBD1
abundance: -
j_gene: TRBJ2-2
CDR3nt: TGCGCCAGCATCCCGACAGGGGGAAACACCGGGGAGCTGTTTTTT
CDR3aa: CASIPTGGNTGELFF

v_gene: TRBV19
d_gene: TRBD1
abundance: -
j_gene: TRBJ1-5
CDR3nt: TGTGCCAGTAGGGGACAGAAGTATCAGCCCCAGCATTTT
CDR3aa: CASRGQKYQPQHF

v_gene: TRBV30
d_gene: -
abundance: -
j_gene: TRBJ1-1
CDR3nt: TGTGCCTGGACGACGGGGGCTCGAGCTGAAGCTTTCTTT
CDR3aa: CAWTTGARAEAFF

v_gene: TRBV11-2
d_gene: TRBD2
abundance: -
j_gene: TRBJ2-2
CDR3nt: TGTGCCAGCAGCTTTAATAGCGGGGGACCCGGGGAGCTGTTTTTT
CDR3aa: CASSFNSGGPGELFF

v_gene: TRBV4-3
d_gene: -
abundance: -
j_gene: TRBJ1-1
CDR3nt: TGCGCCAGCAGCCCCAGGGACCAGAACACTGAAGCTTTCTTT
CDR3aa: CASSPRDQNTEAFF

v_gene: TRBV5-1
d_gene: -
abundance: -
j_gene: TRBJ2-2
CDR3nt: TGCGCCAGCAGCTTGACAGAGACCGGGGAGCTGTTTTTT
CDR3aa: CASSLTETGELFF

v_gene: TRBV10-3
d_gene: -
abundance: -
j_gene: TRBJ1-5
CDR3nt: TGTGCCATCAGTGAGTCCACGTATAGCAATCAGCCCCAGCATTTT
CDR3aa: CAISESTYSNQPQHF